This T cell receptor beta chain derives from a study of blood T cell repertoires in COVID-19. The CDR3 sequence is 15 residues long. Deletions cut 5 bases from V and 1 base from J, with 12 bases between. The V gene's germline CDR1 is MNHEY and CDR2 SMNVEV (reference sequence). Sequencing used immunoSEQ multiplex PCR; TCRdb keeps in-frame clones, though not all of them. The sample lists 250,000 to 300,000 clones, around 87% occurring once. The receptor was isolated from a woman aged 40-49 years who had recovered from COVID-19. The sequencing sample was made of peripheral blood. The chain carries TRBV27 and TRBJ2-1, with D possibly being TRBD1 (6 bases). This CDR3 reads CASSQGQPSYNEQFF. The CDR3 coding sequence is TGTGCCAGCAGTCAAGGACAGCCTTCCTACAATGAGCAGTTCTTC.